This T cell receptor (beta chain) was recovered during a study of T cells in Graves' hyperthyroidism and ophthalmopathy (dated by TCRdb to between 2018 and 2020). Study-wide context: Peripheral blood samples were taken at the time of initial diagnosis, prior to any treatment. To identify TCR V-J signatures that set the groups apart, the researchers used a discovery cohort of 95 to 100 patients, made up of 43 with Graves' ophthalmopathy and approximately 57 with stable Graves' hyperthyroidism. Whether ophthalmopathy could be predicted prospectively was tested in an independent validation cohort made up of 18 to 20 hyperthyroidism patients plus 17 patients who later progressed to ophthalmopathy. For training and testing, the approximately 97 patients in the discovery cohort were randomly divided in a 7:3 ratio. The study also compared thyroid tissue and blood T-cell repertoires from five or six Graves' hyperthyroidism patients. After blood sampling, hyperthyroidism patients were treated with methimazole at a starting dose of 30 mg daily, and ophthalmopathy patients were treated with high-dose intravenous methylprednisolone. The paper reports TCR Vbeta CDR3 sequencing of some 140 peripheral blood samples: 43 ophthalmopathy, fewer than 80 hyperthyroidism and around 17 progressor patients. The investigation overall reported the following: Most expanded thyroid clonotypes (frequency above 0.001) were also detected in blood, suggesting blood repertoires may reflect thyroid immune responses. No statistical method was used to fix the sample size in advance, and group allocation was not hidden from the investigators. In validation, the model predicted progression to ophthalmopathy a median of around 6.5 months before onset, with over 60% sensitivity and roughly 77% specificity. In cross-validation, a model built on a 13 V-J signature told ophthalmopathy apart from stable hyperthyroidism with under 90% sensitivity and roughly 81% specificity, and in testing the same model reached 80%/75%.

Only a few counts were recorded for this clonotype. Its cognate antigen has yet to be identified. It has no much larger one-base neighbor in the sample; base qualities were not kept. Stable Graves' hyperthyroidism was defined as no progression to ophthalmopathy during 18 months of follow-up. Hyperthyroidism patients were newly diagnosed, had a disease duration of under 2 months, and were aged 18 to 65 years. The study excluded patients with uncontrolled infections, other autoimmune diseases, pregnancy or lactation. Diagnoses were based on clinical symptoms, serum thyroxine and TRAb, thyroid ultrasound and orbital computed tomography. PBMCs were isolated from about 9 ml of fresh peripheral blood by Ficoll-Paque density gradient centrifugation. Total RNA was extracted with Trizol reagent, and quality was checked on an Agilent 2100 Bioanalyzer. The TCR beta CDR3 regions were amplified from RNA transcripts. The first round of RT-PCR for the TCR CDR3 was performed with the HTBI primer set and the Qiagen OneStep RT-PCR kit. Libraries were constructed in a second round of multiplex PCR, after which size selection and purification were performed. Paired-end sequencing of the libraries was performed with 100 bp reads on an Illumina HiSeq2000. The study's own analysis went as follows. Raw data were processed with SOAPnuke, discarding reads with adapters, uncalled bases, mean Phred below 15, or no exact constant-primer or identifier match. High-quality paired reads were merged with COPE v1.2.5, and unique nucleotide sequences were defined as clonotypes. MiTCR v1.1 was used to align clonotypes to the IMGT TRBV, TRBD and TRBJ reference segments. Only V-J combinations with frequency above 0.0001, covering 99% to 99.2% of repertoires, were analysed. The TCS score was defined as the ratio of F50 (clonal expansion) to E x V (chaos), calculated using BLOSUM62-based TCRdist between CDR3 peptides within each V-J. Welch's t-statistics and random forest reduced approximately 520 V-J features to under 15, which were used in a naive Bayes classifier (R e1071). TCRdb's own reprocessing of the public reads used fastp at Q25 and MiXCR and kept productive beta chains. Rows are combined by CDR3 protein, so each entry shows the most common genes and DNA. V and J calls and clone size were set by TCRdb, not the authors. The sample records 700,000 or so distinct CDR3 sequences, around 15% of which are singletons. The top ten clonotypes cover over 7.5% of the sample.

The receptor comes from a man aged 18 to 29 with Graves' hyperthyroidism. Input material: blood.

The CDR3 region reads CASRTGHEQYF. The DNA reads as follows: TGTGCCAGTAGGACAGGACACGAGCAGTACTTC. The chain is assembled from TRBV6-1 and TRBJ2-7, and TRBD1 aligns with 7 junction nucleotides. The CDR3 starts with the cysteine, ends with the phenylalanine, and has 11 residues. Only CDR3 DNA is held: 33 bases, read in frame from base 1. V is trimmed back by 9 bases and J by 5 bases, and the junction contains 4 bases that no gene match accounts for. Per the germline V gene, MNHNS is the CDR1 and SASEGT is the CDR2.